This is a list of T cell receptor beta chains from one sample in a study of blood T cell repertoires in COVID-19. TCRdb's table, derived via immunoSEQ multiplex PCR, lists solely in-frame clones and lacks some. The sample lists around 250,000 clones; approximately 86% were seen once. Sequenced input: peripheral blood. These receptors all come from a man aged 35 to 55 with active or convalescent COVID-19. The CDR3 runs from the conserved cysteine through the conserved F or W. D genes are given only for firm matches. Rows give clone size only sometimes, using once, few, many, or a class for an expanded clone.

J | size | V | D | CDR3 | DNA
TRBJ1-5 | once | TRBV27 | TRBD1 | CASSPGQVNQPQHF | TGTGCCAGCAGCCCCGGACAGGTGAATCAGCCCCAGCATTTT
TRBJ2-7 | NA | TRBV18 | TRBD1 | CASSVRQGALEQYF | TGTGCCAGCTCAGTAAGACAGGGGGCCTTGGAGCAGTACTTC
TRBJ1-1 | NA | TRBV5-4 | NA | CASSLREGYLLENTEAFF | TGTGCCAGCAGCTTGAGGGAGGGTTATTTGCTCGAGAACACTGAAGCTTTCTTT
TRBJ2-5 | NA | TRBV11-2 | TRBD1 | CASSSRGRKTQYF | TGTGCCAGCAGCTCCAGGGGGCGGAAGACCCAGTACTTC
TRBJ2-1 | NA | TRBV11-3 | NA | CASSLQGGAGNEQFF | TGTGCCAGCAGCTTACAGGGGGGCGCGGGAAATGAGCAGTTCTTC
TRBJ1-1 | NA | TRBV6-1 | TRBD1 | CASSEFGTGPVNTEAFF | TGTGCCAGCAGTGAATTCGGGACAGGGCCTGTGAACACTGAAGCTTTCTTT
TRBJ2-1 | NA | TRBV7-2 | NA | CASRSYSYNEQFF | TGTGCCAGCAGGAGCTACTCCTACAATGAGCAGTTCTTC
TRBJ2-3 | NA | TRBV18 | NA | CASSLGGPDTQYF | TGTGCCAGCTCACTGGGGGGACCAGATACGCAGTATTTT
TRBJ2-3 | NA | TRBV27 | NA | CASGGAASTDTQYF | TGTGCCAGCGGGGGGGCAGCCTCCACAGATACGCAGTATTTT
TRBJ1-1 | NA | TRBV19 | NA | CASSRGVNTEAFF | TGTGCCAGTAGTAGGGGGGTGAACACTGAAGCTTTCTTT
TRBJ1-3 | NA | TRBV30 | NA | CAWRLHASSGNTIYF | TGTGCCTGGAGACTACATGCGTCCTCTGGAAACACCATATATTTT
TRBJ1-5 | NA | TRBV2 | NA | CASSDQTEYSNQPQHF | TGTGCCAGCAGTGACCAGACAGAATATAGCAATCAGCCCCAGCATTTT
TRBJ2-2 | NA | TRBV5-1 | NA | CASSLAGSPNTGELFF | TGCGCCAGCAGCTTGGCAGGCTCCCCGAACACCGGGGAGCTGTTTTTT
TRBJ2-2 | NA | TRBV7-9 | NA | CASSLELAGELFF | TGTGCCAGCAGCCTAGAACTGGCCGGGGAGCTGTTTTTT
TRBJ1-1 | once | TRBV7-2 | NA | CASSLVTGRTEAFF | TGTGCCAGCAGCTTAGTCACAGGGCGTACTGAAGCTTTCTTT
TRBJ1-2 | NA | TRBV24-1 | NA | CATSYRDVYTF | TGTGCCACCAGCTACAGGGATGTCTACACCTTC
TRBJ1-1 | NA | TRBV5-4 | TRBD1 | CASSLERQGGTEAFF | TGTGCCAGCAGCTTGGAAAGACAGGGCGGTACTGAAGCTTTCTTT
TRBJ2-7 | NA | TRBV27 | TRBD2 | CASSFTASGIYEQYF | TGTGCCAGCAGTTTCACGGCTAGCGGGATTTACGAGCAGTACTTC
TRBJ2-4 | NA | TRBV10-1 | NA | CASSESMTTGFQYF | TGCGCCAGCAGTGAGTCGATGACCACGGGATTTCAGTACTTC
TRBJ2-2 | NA | TRBV30 | TRBD1 | CAWKASGGTGELFF | TGTGCCTGGAAGGCCTCAGGGGGTACCGGGGAGCTGTTTTTT
TRBJ2-7 | NA | TRBV15 | NA | CATSRTPGVQEQYF | TGTGCCACCAGCCGCACCCCGGGGGTTCAAGAGCAGTACTTC
TRBJ1-2 | few | TRBV24-1 | TRBD1 | CATSDPGTGDYGYTF | TGTGCCACCAGTGACCCCGGGACAGGCGACTATGGCTACACCTTC
TRBJ1-3 | NA | TRBV19 | NA | CASSIRSRGSGNTIYF | TGTGCCAGTAGTATCCGTAGTCGGGGGTCCGGAAACACCATATATTTT
TRBJ1-4 | NA | TRBV7-2 | NA | CASSFAGEKLFF | TGTGCCAGCAGCTTCGCAGGGGAAAAACTGTTTTTT
TRBJ1-1 | once | TRBV15 | NA | CATSRDLGGGGEAFF | TGTGCCACCAGCAGAGATTTGGGGGGCGGGGGCGAAGCTTTCTTT
TRBJ2-7 | NA | TRBV27 | NA | CASGALAPPTNEQYF | TGTGCCAGCGGAGCACTTGCCCCACCCACCAACGAGCAGTACTTC
TRBJ2-7 | once | TRBV30 | NA | CAWSRGYEQYF | TGTGCCTGGAGTAGGGGTTACGAGCAGTACTTC
TRBJ2-7 | NA | TRBV2 | TRBD1 | CASSVETGVTYEQYF | TGTGCCAGCAGTGTTGAGACAGGGGTTACCTACGAGCAGTACTTC
TRBJ1-6 | NA | TRBV19 | NA | CASSMAGVGDSPLHF | TGTGCCAGTAGTATGGCAGGGGTCGGGGATTCACCCCTCCACTTT
TRBJ1-4 | once | TRBV9 | TRBD1 | CASSVAGTGGTNEKLFF | TGTGCCAGCAGCGTAGCCGGGACAGGGGGCACTAATGAAAAACTGTTTTTT
TRBJ2-7 | NA | TRBV6-5 | NA | CASSYVAGKNEQYF | TGTGCCAGCAGTTACGTGGCAGGGAAGAACGAGCAGTACTTC
TRBJ2-6 | NA | TRBV4-1 | NA | CASSHTGFASGANVLTF | TGCGCCAGCAGCCATACAGGGTTTGCATCTGGGGCCAACGTCCTGACTTTC
TRBJ2-5 | NA | TRBV13 | NA | CASSYKETQYF | TGTGCCAGCAGCTACAAAGAGACCCAGTACTTC
TRBJ1-5 | once | TRBV13 | TRBD1 | CASSLGGGGGNQPQHF | TGTGCCAGCAGCTTAGGAGGGGGCGGAGGCAATCAGCCCCAGCATTTT
TRBJ2-1 | NA | TRBV4-1 | NA | CASSPPSDEQFF | TGCGCCAGCAGCCCTCCCTCGGATGAGCAGTTCTTC
TRBJ2-3 | NA | TRBV6-5 | NA | CASRASTDTQYF | TGTGCCAGCAGAGCTAGCACAGATACGCAGTATTTT
TRBJ2-3 | NA | TRBV5-1 | NA | CASSLEDITSTDTQYF | TGCGCCAGCAGCTTGGAGGACATTACTAGCACAGATACGCAGTATTTT
TRBJ1-5 | NA | TRBV5-6 | TRBD1 | CASSVDRGINQPQHF | TGTGCCAGCAGCGTAGACAGGGGGATCAATCAGCCCCAGCATTTT
TRBJ2-2 | NA | TRBV4-1 | TRBD2 | CASSQDVGLAGTGELFF | TGCGCCAGCAGCCAAGATGTGGGACTAGCGGGGACCGGGGAGCTGTTTTTT
TRBJ1-1 | NA | TRBV20-1 | NA | CSASILGGLGTEAFF | TGCAGTGCTAGTATCCTGGGGGGGCTGGGGACTGAAGCTTTCTTT
TRBJ1-6 | NA | TRBV28 | NA | CASSLTQGLGHNSPLHF | TGTGCCAGCAGTTTAACACAGGGCCTCGGTCATAATTCACCCCTCCACTTT
TRBJ2-2 | NA | TRBV14 | TRBD2 | CASSQRLAGTGELFF | TGTGCCAGCAGCCAGAGGCTAGCGGGAACCGGGGAGCTGTTTTTT
TRBJ1-5 | NA | TRBV7-9 | TRBD1 | CASSLGTGGPNQPQHF | TGTGCCAGCAGCTTAGGGACAGGGGGACCTAATCAGCCCCAGCATTTT
TRBJ2-5 | NA | TRBV5-4 | TRBD2 | CASSRAGTSGRSPKTQYF | TGTGCCAGCAGCCGGGCCGGGACTAGCGGGAGAAGCCCCAAGACCCAGTACTTC
TRBJ1-2 | NA | TRBV7-9 | NA | CASGGGALGYTF | TGTGCCAGCGGCGGAGGGGCGCTTGGCTACACCTTC
TRBJ2-1 | NA | TRBV30 | NA | CASTQRAMNEQFF | TGTGCCTCGACCCAAAGAGCGATGAATGAGCAGTTCTTC
TRBJ2-3 | NA | TRBV18 | NA | CASSPPGKPNTQYF | TGTGCCAGCTCACCACCCGGGAAGCCCAATACGCAGTATTTT
TRBJ1-3 | NA | TRBV7-3 | NA | CASSPTGGNTIYF | TGTGCCAGCAGCCCGACAGGTGGAAACACCATATATTTT
TRBJ2-7 | NA | TRBV9 | TRBD1 | CASSPGQGAEEQYF | TGTGCCAGCAGCCCCGGGCAGGGGGCGGAAGAGCAGTACTTC
TRBJ1-5 | once | TRBV28 | TRBD1 | CASSFGQGNQPQHF | TGTGCCAGCAGTTTCGGACAGGGCAATCAGCCCCAGCATTTT
TRBJ1-5 | few | TRBV6-5 | NA | CASEFTGFNQPQHF | TGTGCCAGCGAGTTTACAGGGTTCAATCAGCCCCAGCATTTT
TRBJ2-3 | NA | TRBV7-7 | NA | CASSEGVGTDTQYF | TGTGCTAGCAGCGAAGGGGTAGGGACAGATACGCAGTATTTT
TRBJ1-1 | NA | TRBV5-1 | NA | CASSLQSYREGTEAFF | TGCGCCAGCAGCCTACAGAGTTACAGGGAGGGCACTGAAGCTTTCTTT
TRBJ2-7 | NA | TRBV29-1 | NA | CSAGLNYEQYF | TGCAGCGCGGGACTCAATTACGAGCAGTACTTC
TRBJ1-6 | NA | TRBV10-3 | TRBD1 | CASTMTTGDENSPLHF | TGTGCCAGTACGATGACTACAGGGGATGAGAATTCACCCCTCCACTTT
TRBJ2-7 | NA | TRBV5-6 | NA | CASSPGGDEQYF | TGTGCCAGCAGCCCCGGCGGTGACGAGCAGTACTTC
TRBJ2-3 | NA | TRBV7-3 | NA | CASSWGDRNTDTQYF | TGTGCCAGCAGTTGGGGGGACAGAAACACAGATACGCAGTATTTT
TRBJ2-5 | NA | TRBV25-1 | NA | CASKLGVGETQYF | TGTGCCAGCAAGCTCGGGGTGGGGGAGACCCAGTACTTC
TRBJ2-1 | NA | TRBV19 | TRBD1 | CASSIVGQPSYNEQFF | TGTGCCAGTAGTATAGTGGGACAGCCCTCCTACAATGAGCAGTTCTTC
TRBJ2-7 | NA | TRBV5-6 | TRBD2 | CASSFLTSSYEQYF | TGTGCCAGCAGCTTTCTGACTAGCAGCTACGAGCAGTACTTC